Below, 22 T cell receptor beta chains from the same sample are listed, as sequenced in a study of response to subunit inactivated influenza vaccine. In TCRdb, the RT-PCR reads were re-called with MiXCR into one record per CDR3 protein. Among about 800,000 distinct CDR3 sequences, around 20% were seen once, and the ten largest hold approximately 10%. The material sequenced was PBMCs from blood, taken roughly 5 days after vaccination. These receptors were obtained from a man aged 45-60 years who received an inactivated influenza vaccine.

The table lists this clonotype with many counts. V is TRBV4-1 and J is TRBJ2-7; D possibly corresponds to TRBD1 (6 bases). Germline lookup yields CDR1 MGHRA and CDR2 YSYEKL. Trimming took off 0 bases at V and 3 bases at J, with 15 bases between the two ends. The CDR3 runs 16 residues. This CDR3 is CASSQDPGTRSYEQYF. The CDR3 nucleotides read TGCGCCAGCAGCCAAGATCCGGGGACAAGGAGCTACGAGCAGTACTTC.

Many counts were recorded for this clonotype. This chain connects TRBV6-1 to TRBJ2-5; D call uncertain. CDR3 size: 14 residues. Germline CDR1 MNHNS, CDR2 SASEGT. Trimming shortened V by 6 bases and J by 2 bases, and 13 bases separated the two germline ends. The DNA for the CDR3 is TGTGCCAGCAGCCCTCGGGCCGGGCAAGAGACCCAGTACTTC. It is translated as CASSPRAGQETQYF.

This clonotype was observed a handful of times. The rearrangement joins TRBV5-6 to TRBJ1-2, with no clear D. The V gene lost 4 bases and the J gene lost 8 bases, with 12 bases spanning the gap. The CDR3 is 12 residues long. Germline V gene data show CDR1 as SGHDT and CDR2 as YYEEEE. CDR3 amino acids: CASSLRFRGYTF. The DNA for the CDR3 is TGTGCCAGCAGCCTACGTTTTAGGGGCTACACCTTC.

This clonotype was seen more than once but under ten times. The CDR3 DNA reads TGTGCCAGCTCACCACCCCAGGGGGGGTCAGATACGCAGTATTTT. Amino acid sequence: CASSPPQGGSDTQYF. The chain joins TRBV18 to TRBJ2-3; D may correspond to TRBD1 or TRBD2 (7 bases each). Germline lookup yields CDR1 KGHSH and CDR2 LQKENI. The CDR3 extends over 15 amino acids. Trimming cost V 0 bases and J 4 bases, with 11 bases left between them.

CDR3 coding DNA: TGTGCCAGCAGCTTGAGGGGGATCGAGACACCTTCCTACGAGCAGTACTTC. Amino acid sequence: CASSLRGIETPSYEQYF. J is TRBJ2-7 and V is TRBV3-1, with D possibly being TRBD1 (6 bases). The CDR3 runs 17 residues. The germline V and J ends were trimmed by 5 bases and 1 base, with 21 bases remaining between them. CDR1 and CDR2 from the germline V gene are LGHDT and YNNKEL (reference sequence).

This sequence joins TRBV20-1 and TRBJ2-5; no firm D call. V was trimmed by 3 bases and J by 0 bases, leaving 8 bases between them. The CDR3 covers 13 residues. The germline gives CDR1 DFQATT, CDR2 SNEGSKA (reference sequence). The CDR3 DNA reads TGCAGTGCTAGTAGACGGGACCAAGAGACCCAGTACTTC. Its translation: CSASRRDQETQYF.

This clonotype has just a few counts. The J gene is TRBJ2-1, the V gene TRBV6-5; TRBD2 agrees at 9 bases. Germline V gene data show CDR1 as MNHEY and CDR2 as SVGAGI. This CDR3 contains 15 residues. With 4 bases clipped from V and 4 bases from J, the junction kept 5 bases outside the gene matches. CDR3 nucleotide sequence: TGTGCCAGCAGTTCCCTAGCGGGACTTTACAATGAGCAGTTCTTC. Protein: CASSSLAGLYNEQFF.

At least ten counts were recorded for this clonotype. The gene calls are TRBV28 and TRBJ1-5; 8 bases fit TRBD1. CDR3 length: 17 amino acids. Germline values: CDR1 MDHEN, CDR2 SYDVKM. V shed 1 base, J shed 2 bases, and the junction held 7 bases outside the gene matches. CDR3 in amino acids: CASSLLRTGTGNQPQHF. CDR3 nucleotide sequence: TGTGCCAGCAGTTTATTAAGGACAGGGACGGGCAATCAGCCCCAGCATTTT.

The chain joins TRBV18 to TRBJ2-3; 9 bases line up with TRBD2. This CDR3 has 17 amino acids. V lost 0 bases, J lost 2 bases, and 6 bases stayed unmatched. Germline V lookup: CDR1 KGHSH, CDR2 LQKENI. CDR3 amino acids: CASSPPNLAGTTDTQYF. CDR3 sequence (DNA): TGTGCCAGCTCACCACCGAATCTAGCGGGGACCACAGATACGCAGTATTTT.

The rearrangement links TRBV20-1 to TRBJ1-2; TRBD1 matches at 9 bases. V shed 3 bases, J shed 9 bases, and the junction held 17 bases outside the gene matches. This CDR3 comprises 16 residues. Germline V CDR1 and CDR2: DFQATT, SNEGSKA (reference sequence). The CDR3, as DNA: TGCAGTGCTAGTGCTCCATACAGGGGGCTATACATCAGCTACACCTTC. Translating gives CSASAPYRGLYISYTF.

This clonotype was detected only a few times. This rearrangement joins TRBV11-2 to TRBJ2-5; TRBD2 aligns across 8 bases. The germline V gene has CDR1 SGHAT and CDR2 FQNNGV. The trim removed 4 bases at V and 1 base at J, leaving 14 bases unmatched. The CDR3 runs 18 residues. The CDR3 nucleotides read TGTGCCAGCAGCTATGGAGTTACTAGCGGAGACGTCCAAGAGACCCAGTACTTC. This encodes CASSYGVTSGDVQETQYF.

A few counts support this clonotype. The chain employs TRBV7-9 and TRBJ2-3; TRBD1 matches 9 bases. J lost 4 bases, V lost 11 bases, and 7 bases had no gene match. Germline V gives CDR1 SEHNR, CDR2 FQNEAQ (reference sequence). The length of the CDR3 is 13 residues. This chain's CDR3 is CAGAGQGPDTQYF. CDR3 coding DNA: TGTGCCGGAGCGGGACAGGGACCAGATACGCAGTATTTT.

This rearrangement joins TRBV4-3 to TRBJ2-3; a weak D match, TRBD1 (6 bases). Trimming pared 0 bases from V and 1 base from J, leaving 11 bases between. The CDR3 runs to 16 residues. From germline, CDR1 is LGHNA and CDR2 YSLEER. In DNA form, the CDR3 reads TGCGCCAGCAGCCAAGATTGGGGGCGCGGCACAGATACGCAGTATTTT. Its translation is CASSQDWGRGTDTQYF.

The CDR3 DNA reads as TGTGCCAGCAGCGCGGACAGGAGCCCCAATGAGCAGTTCTTC. Translated, it gives CASSADRSPNEQFF. V is TRBV11-1 and J is TRBJ2-1; 7 bases are shared with TRBD1. This CDR3 has 14 residues. Germline V CDR1 and CDR2: SGHAT, FQDESV (reference sequence). Trimming cost V 5 bases and J 6 bases; bases outside gene matches: 7.

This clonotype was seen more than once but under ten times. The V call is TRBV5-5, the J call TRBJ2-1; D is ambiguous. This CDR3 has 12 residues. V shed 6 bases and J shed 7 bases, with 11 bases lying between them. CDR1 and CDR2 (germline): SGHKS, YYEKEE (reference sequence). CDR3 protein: CASTVGGNEQFF. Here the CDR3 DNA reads TGTGCCAGCACCGTGGGCGGTAATGAGCAGTTCTTC.

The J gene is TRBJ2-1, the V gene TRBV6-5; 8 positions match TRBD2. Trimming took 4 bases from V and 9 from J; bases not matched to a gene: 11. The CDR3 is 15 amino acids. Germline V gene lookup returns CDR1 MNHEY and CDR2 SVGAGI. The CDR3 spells CASSFSSGGRGEQFF. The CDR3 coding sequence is TGTGCCAGCAGTTTCTCCAGCGGGGGAAGAGGTGAGCAGTTCTTC.

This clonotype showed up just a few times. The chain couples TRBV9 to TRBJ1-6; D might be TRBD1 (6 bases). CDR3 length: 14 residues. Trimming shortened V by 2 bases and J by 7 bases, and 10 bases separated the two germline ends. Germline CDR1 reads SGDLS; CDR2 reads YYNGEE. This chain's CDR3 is CASSVDRRNSPLHF. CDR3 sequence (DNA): TGTGCCAGCAGCGTCGACAGGAGGAATTCACCCCTCCACTTT.

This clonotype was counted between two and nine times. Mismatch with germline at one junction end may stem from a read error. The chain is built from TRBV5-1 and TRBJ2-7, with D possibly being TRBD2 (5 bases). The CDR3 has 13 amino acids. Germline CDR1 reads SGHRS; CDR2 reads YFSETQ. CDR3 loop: CATSVESGYEQYF. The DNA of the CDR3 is TGCGCCACCAGCGTTGAGTCGGGATACGAGCAGTACTTC.

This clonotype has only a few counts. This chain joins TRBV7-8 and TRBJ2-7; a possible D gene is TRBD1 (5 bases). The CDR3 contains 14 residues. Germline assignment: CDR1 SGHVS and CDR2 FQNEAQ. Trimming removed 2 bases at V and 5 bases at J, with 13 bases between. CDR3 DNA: TGTGCCAGCAGCTTACAGGGCAGAAGCGACGAGCAGTACTTC. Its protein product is CASSLQGRSDEQYF.

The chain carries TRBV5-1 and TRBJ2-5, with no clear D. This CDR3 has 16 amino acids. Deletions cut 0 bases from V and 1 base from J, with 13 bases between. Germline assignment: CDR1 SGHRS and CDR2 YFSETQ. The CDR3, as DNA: TGCGCCAGCAGCTTGGAGGTTCAGAAGTCCCAAGAGACCCAGTACTTC. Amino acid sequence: CASSLEVQKSQETQYF.

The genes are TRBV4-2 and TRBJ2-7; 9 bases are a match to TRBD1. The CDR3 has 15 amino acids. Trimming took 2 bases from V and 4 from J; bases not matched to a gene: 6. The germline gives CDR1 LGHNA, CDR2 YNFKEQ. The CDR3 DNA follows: TGTGCCAGCAGCCAACAGACAGGGGGTACGTACGAGCAGTACTTC. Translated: CASSQQTGGTYEQYF.

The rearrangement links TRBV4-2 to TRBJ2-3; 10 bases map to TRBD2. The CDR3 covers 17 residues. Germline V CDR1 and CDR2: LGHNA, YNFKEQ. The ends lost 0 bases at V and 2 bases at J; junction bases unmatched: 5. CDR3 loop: CASSQDILAGATDTQYF. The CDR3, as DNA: TGTGCCAGCAGCCAAGATATCCTAGCGGGAGCCACAGATACGCAGTATTTT.